A selection of T cell receptor beta chains follows, all from one sample in a study of blood T cell repertoires in COVID-19. The data were produced by immunoSEQ multiplex PCR, yet TCRdb's version contains in-frame clones alone and is incomplete. Here the sample spans 200,000 to 300,000 clones, 88% being singletons. Sequencing was performed on peripheral blood. These receptors were obtained from a woman younger than 45 with acute or convalescent COVID-19. Both conserved end residues are part of each CDR3. The order of the fields is CDR3 protein, CDR3 DNA, clone size, D gene, V gene, J gene. A D gene is named only where the DNA matches it firmly. Rows give clone size only sometimes, using once, few, many, or a class for an expanded clone.

CASSLVVGTGNYDNYGYTF	TGTGCCAGCAGCTTAGTTGTAGGGACAGGGAATTATGATAACTATGGCTACACCTTC	-	TRBD1	TRBV7-2	TRBJ1-2
CASRPGSTDTQYF	TGTGCCAGCAGGCCAGGGAGCACAGATACGCAGTATTTT	-	-	TRBV11-3	TRBJ2-3
CASSRVRGFEAFF	TGTGCCAGCAGTCGCGTGCGGGGGTTTGAAGCTTTCTTT	-	-	TRBV14	TRBJ1-1
CASRQGNYGYTF	TGTGCCAGCCGGCAGGGAAACTATGGCTACACCTTC	-	-	TRBV6-6	TRBJ1-2
CASSSEGDSYNEQFF	TGTGCCAGCAGCTCCGAAGGGGACAGTTACAATGAGCAGTTCTTC	-	TRBD1	TRBV7-2	TRBJ2-1
CASGLAEDEQYF	TGTGCTAGCGGTTTGGCGGAGGACGAGCAGTACTTC	-	-	TRBV12-5	TRBJ2-7
CASGTGYQPQHF	TGTGCCAGCGGGACAGGGTATCAGCCCCAGCATTTT	once	TRBD1	TRBV19	TRBJ1-5
CASSRVTDTQYF	TGTGCCAGCAGCCGCGTCACAGATACGCAGTATTTT	-	-	TRBV5-4	TRBJ2-3
CASSFTPGQNTEAFF	TGTGCCAGCAGTTTCACTCCGGGACAGAACACTGAAGCTTTCTTT	few	-	TRBV6-2/TRBV6-3	TRBJ1-1
CASRGDSRGYTF	TGTGCCAGCAGAGGGGACAGTCGTGGCTACACCTTC	-	TRBD1	TRBV6-5	TRBJ1-2
CASSYSGQAHQETQYF	TGTGCCAGCAGTTACTCGGGGCAGGCCCACCAAGAGACCCAGTACTTC	once	-	TRBV6-2/TRBV6-3	TRBJ2-5
CASSLTAGVMSGEQFF	TGTGCCAGCAGCCTCACCGCGGGAGTCATGTCAGGGGAGCAGTTCTTC	-	TRBD2	TRBV3-1/TRBV3-2	TRBJ2-1
CASSLTGGPSTGELFF	TGTGCCAGCAGCCTGACGGGGGGCCCTAGCACCGGGGAGCTGTTTTTT	many	-	TRBV11-3	TRBJ2-2
CASSLGRGSYEQYF	TGTGCCAGCAGCTTGGGGCGGGGAAGTTACGAGCAGTACTTC	-	-	TRBV11-3	TRBJ2-7
CAGREGQDTQYF	TGTGCTGGACGGGAGGGCCAAGATACGCAGTATTTT	-	TRBD2	TRBV12-5	TRBJ2-3
CASSVAPGGNTEAFF	TGTGCCAGCAGCGTAGCTCCGGGGGGGAACACTGAAGCTTTCTTT	-	-	TRBV9	TRBJ1-1
CAIRQGQETQYF	TGTGCCATCAGACAGGGCCAAGAGACCCAGTACTTC	-	-	TRBV10-3	TRBJ2-5
CASSGQLGYEQYF	TGTGCCAGCTCAGGACAGTTAGGCTACGAGCAGTACTTC	-	-	TRBV18	TRBJ2-7
CASSLLAYEQYF	TGTGCCAGCAGTTTACTCGCCTACGAGCAGTACTTC	-	-	TRBV12-3/TRBV12-4	TRBJ2-7
CASGLGQVNTEAFF	TGTGCTAGTGGTTTGGGACAGGTGAACACTGAAGCTTTCTTT	-	-	TRBV12-5	TRBJ1-1
CTSSHRTSGSWTLLGETQYF	TGCACCAGCAGCCATCGGACTAGCGGGAGCTGGACGTTGTTGGGAGAGACCCAGTACTTC	-	-	TRBV1	TRBJ2-5
CASSQDTRALNEKLFF	TGTGCCAGCAGCCAAGATACGAGGGCCCTAAATGAAAAACTGTTTTTT	-	-	TRBV4-2	TRBJ1-4
CASSDPSDRGETQYF	TGTGCCAGCAGTGACCCAAGTGACAGGGGAGAGACCCAGTACTTC	-	TRBD1	TRBV25-1	TRBJ2-5
CASSEGWRLAGTEQFF	TGTGCCAGCAGTGAAGGCTGGAGACTAGCGGGCACTGAGCAGTTCTTC	-	TRBD2	TRBV6-1	TRBJ2-1
CASSSGASSTTDTQYF	TGTGCCAGCAGCTCAGGGGCTAGCTCTACCACAGATACGCAGTATTTT	-	-	TRBV4-2	TRBJ2-3
CASSSLDQPQHF	TGTGCCAGCAGCTCCCTAGATCAGCCCCAGCATTTT	once	-	TRBV7-2	TRBJ1-5
CASSYGGGRADTQYF	TGTGCCAGCAGTTACGGGGGAGGGCGGGCAGATACGCAGTATTTT	-	TRBD2	TRBV6-5	TRBJ2-3
CATSDPMTALEGYTF	TGTGCCACCAGTGATCCCATGACAGCCCTAGAGGGCTACACCTTC	-	-	TRBV24-1	TRBJ1-2
CASSLGPTGISGNTIYF	TGCGCCAGCAGCTTGGGCCCTACAGGGATCTCTGGAAACACCATATATTTT	-	-	TRBV5-1	TRBJ1-3
CASSQDRQGPQHF	TGTGCCAGCAGCCAAGATCGTCAGGGGCCCCAGCATTTT	-	-	TRBV3-1/TRBV3-2	TRBJ1-5
CASSRDRDYGYTF	TGTGCCAGCAGTCGCGACAGGGACTATGGCTACACCTTC	-	TRBD1	TRBV12-3/TRBV12-4	TRBJ1-2
CASSLTESATNEKLFF	TGTGCCAGCAGCTTGACTGAATCGGCAACTAATGAAAAACTGTTTTTT	-	-	TRBV11-3	TRBJ1-4
CASKSGGIYGYTF	TGTGCCAGTAAATCCGGGGGAATCTATGGCTACACCTTC	-	-	TRBV19	TRBJ1-2